This entry lists 7 T cell receptor beta chains sequenced from one sample in a study of molecular identifiers for immune sequencing clone quantification. MiXCR, run by TCRdb on the PCR reads, gives a single entry per CDR3 protein. The data hold about 320,000 distinct CDR3 sequences, with about 22% observed a single time. Material for sequencing was naive CD8+ T cells from blood, with Jurkat cell RNA spiked in. Subset denoted: FACS-sorted CD8+CD4-CCR7+CD45RA+ naive T cells. The receptors were gathered from a human donor in good health. Some libraries in this study had Jurkat cell RNA spiked in.

For this clonotype: At one of its ends the junction is not consistent with the germline gene, which may arise from a read error. The chain has TRBV27 and TRBJ2-3, with 11 bases aligning to TRBD2. The V gene's germline CDR1 is MNHEY and CDR2 SMNVEV (reference sequence). The CDR3 runs to 16 residues. CDR3 DNA: TGTGCCAGCGGTTTGAGTAGCGGGAGGGAGGGCGATACGCAGTATTTT. It translates to CASGLSSGREGDTQYF.

The chain links TRBV5-8 to TRBJ2-1, with 10 bases that match TRBD1. Germline assignment: CDR1 SGHTS and CDR2 YDEGEE. J lost 3 bases, V lost 3 bases, and 9 bases had no gene match. The length of the CDR3 is 17 residues. DNA for the CDR3: TGTGCCAGCAGCTCCAAGTACCGGGACAGGGGCTACAATGAGCAGTTCTTC. Translating it yields CASSSKYRDRGYNEQFF.

In its sample, this clonotype was seen many times. The chain links TRBV5-1 to TRBJ2-7, with 12 bases identical to TRBD2. Germline lookup yields CDR1 SGHRS and CDR2 YFSETQ. V gave up 4 bases and J gave up 6 bases; unmatched junction bases: 11. The CDR3 is 16 residues long. CDR3 DNA: TGCGCCAGCAGCCTGAACCTAGCGGGAGGGCCGGGCGAGCAGTACTTC. Translating it yields CASSLNLAGGPGEQYF.

This clonotype has only a few counts. The chain recombines TRBV9 with TRBJ1-5; a weak D match, TRBD1 (5 bases). V gave up 3 bases and J gave up 5 bases, with 15 bases separating them. Germline lookup yields CDR1 SGDLS and CDR2 YYNGEE. The CDR3 is 15 residues long. The CDR3 spells CASSAEGRSDQPQHF. As DNA, the CDR3 is TGTGCCAGCAGCGCCGAGGGGCGCAGCGATCAGCCCCAGCATTTT.

The V gene is TRBV12-5, the J gene TRBJ2-2; tentative D call: TRBD1 (6 bases). CDR1 is LGHNT, CDR2 FRNRAP, per germline. V dropped 4 bases and J dropped 5 bases, with 17 bases sitting between them. The CDR3 is made up of 16 amino acids. In nucleotides, the CDR3 is TGTGCTAGTGGTTCCTCAGGGGTCTTAAGTACCGGGGAGCTGTTTTTT. This gives the protein CASGSSGVLSTGELFF.

This clonotype was seen only a few times. The rearrangement uses TRBV5-4 and TRBJ2-5; no firm D call. The CDR3 sequence is 14 residues long. Trimming left V 0 bases short and J 2 bases short, with 8 bases between. Germline lookup yields CDR1 SGHNT and CDR2 YYREEE (reference sequence). CDR3 nucleotides: TGTGCCAGCAGCTTGGCCGGGCTACAAGAGACCCAGTACTTC. Protein sequence: CASSLAGLQETQYF.

This clonotype was seen at least ten times. V usage is TRBV7-2 and J usage is TRBJ1-3, with D possibly TRBD1 on 5 matching bases. Trimming removed 4 bases at V and 0 bases at J, with 7 bases between. Per germline, CDR1 SGHTA and CDR2 FQGNSA. The CDR3 spans 14 residues. CDR3 in DNA: TGTGCCAGCAGCTCCAGGGACTCTGGAAACACCATATATTTT. Translated: CASSSRDSGNTIYF.